Below are 2 T cell receptor beta chains sequenced from a single sample in a study of cytomegalovirus exposure and HLA in healthy donors. PCR was performed using 60 Vbeta and 13 Jbeta primers. Generated by immunoSEQ multiplex PCR, the TCRdb table keeps only in-frame clones and is missing some. Here the sample spans more than 200,000 clones, around 64% being singletons. The material sequenced was PBMCs. The receptors originated from a man aged 40-50 years in good health and CMV-seropositive.

The V and J genes are TRBV19 and TRBJ2-5, with unresolved D. V lost 6 bases and J 4 bases, leaving 6 bases between the germline ends. Per germline, CDR1 LNHDA and CDR2 SQIVND (reference sequence). The CDR3 is made up of 11 amino acids. This chain's CDR3 is CASRVGETQYF. CDR3 DNA: TGTGCCAGTAGGGTCGGAGAGACCCAGTACTTC.

This clone has just one count. In DNA form, the CDR3 reads TGTGCCAGCAGTTTCAGGGCCCGGACAGGGGGTCCCTACGAGCAGTACTTC. Protein sequence: CASSFRARTGGPYEQYF. The V and J genes are TRBV27 and TRBJ2-7, with TRBD1 identical over 10 bases. CDR1 and CDR2 from the germline V gene are MNHEY and SMNVEV (reference sequence). Trimming at V came to 3 bases and at J to 2 bases, leaving 10 bases not matched to a gene. This CDR3 has 17 amino acids.